The present T cell receptor (beta chain) was sequenced within a study of shared clonotypes between healthy human individuals. For the study at large: CD4 naive and memory got three plates each, CD8 naive two, CD8 memory one.

The donors, healthy adults who were HIV-negative, had experienced no recent acute infections or vaccinations. To note about this clone: The antigen is unknown.

Study findings and constraints: Tissue TCR repertoires likely differ from these blood-only repertoires. Clonotypes not shared had lower generation probabilities than those common to all four donors.

The V gene's germline CDR1 is SGHNT and CDR2 YYREEE (reference sequence). V shed 0 bases and J shed 5 bases, with 14 bases lying between them. The CDR3 loop spans 15 amino acids. Only in-frame clones appear in the TCRdb table, and some are missing; sequencing was by immunoSEQ multiplex PCR. The table records roughly 2.6 million clones, around nine tenths of them present only once. Sequences were obtained from naive CD4+ T cells sorted from blood. Subset in this sample: CD45RA+ positively selected. The TCR comes from a man aged 18 to 30 in good health. The J gene is TRBJ1-1, the V gene TRBV5-4, with D tentatively TRBD1 (6 bases). The CDR3 bases are TGTGCCAGCAGCTTGGCCGAGGGGGTGATTACTGAAGCTTTCTTT. This codes for CASSLAEGVITEAFF. Full variable domain (missing parts from reference TRBV5-4 and TRBJ1-1): ETGVTQSPTHLIKTRGQQVTLRCSSQSGHNTVSWYQQALGQGPQFIFQYYREEENGRGNFPPRFSGLQFPNYSSELNVNALELDDSALYLCASSLAEGVITEAFFGQGTRLTVV.